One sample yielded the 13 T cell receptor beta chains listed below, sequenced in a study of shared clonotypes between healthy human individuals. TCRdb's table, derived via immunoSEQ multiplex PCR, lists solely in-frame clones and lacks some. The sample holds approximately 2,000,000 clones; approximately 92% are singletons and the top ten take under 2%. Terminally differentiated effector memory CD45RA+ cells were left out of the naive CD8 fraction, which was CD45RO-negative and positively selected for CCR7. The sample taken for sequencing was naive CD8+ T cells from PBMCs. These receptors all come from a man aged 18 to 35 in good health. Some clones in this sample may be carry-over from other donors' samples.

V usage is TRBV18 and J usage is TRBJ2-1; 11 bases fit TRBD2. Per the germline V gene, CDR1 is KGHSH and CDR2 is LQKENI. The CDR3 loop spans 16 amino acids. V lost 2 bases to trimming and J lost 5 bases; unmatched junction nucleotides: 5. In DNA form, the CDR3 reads TGTGCCAGCTCACCAAGTCCGGGACTAGCGGACAATGAGCAGTTCTTC. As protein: CASSPSPGLADNEQFF.

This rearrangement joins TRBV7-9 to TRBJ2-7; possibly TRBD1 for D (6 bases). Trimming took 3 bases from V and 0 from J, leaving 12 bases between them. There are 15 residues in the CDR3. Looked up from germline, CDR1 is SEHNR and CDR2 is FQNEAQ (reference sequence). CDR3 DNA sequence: TGTGCCAGCAGCTTGTCGGACAGCATCTCCTACGAGCAGTACTTC. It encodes CASSLSDSISYEQYF.

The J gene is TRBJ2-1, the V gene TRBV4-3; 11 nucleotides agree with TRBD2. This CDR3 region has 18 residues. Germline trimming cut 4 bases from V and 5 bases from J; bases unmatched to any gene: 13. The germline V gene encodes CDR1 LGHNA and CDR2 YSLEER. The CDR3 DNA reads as TGCGCCAGCAGCCGAGAGGGCATACTAGCGGGGGAAGACAATGAGCAGTTCTTC. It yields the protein CASSREGILAGEDNEQFF.

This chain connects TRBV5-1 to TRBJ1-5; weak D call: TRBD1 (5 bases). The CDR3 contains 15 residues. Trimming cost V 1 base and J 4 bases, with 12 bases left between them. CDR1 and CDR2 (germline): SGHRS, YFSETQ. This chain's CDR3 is CASSLTGVGNQPQHF. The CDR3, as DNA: TGCGCCAGCAGCTTGACGGGGGTGGGGAATCAGCCCCAGCATTTT.

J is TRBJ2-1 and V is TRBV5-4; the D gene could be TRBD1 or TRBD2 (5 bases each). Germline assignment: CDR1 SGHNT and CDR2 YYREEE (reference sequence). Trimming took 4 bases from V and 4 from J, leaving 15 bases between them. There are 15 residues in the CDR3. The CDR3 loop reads CASSGGETSYNEQFF. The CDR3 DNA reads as TGTGCCAGCAGCGGGGGAGAGACCTCTTACAATGAGCAGTTCTTC.

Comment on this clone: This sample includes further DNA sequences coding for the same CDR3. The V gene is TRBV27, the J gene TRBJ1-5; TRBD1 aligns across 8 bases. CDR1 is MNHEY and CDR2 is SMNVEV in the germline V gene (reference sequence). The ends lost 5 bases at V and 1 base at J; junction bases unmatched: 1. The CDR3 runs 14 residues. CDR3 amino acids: CASSHRGSNQPQHF. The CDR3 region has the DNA TGTGCCAGCAGTCACAGGGGGAGCAATCAGCCCCAGCATTTT.

CDR3 coding DNA: TGTGCCATCAGTGATTACGACAGGGTCGACACTGAAGCTTTCTTT. It encodes CAISDYDRVDTEAFF. The chain joins TRBV10-3 to TRBJ1-1; TRBD1 aligns across 7 bases. This CDR3 spans 15 amino acids. In germline, CDR1 is ENHRY, CDR2 SYGVKD. Losses at the gene ends were 3 bases for V and 3 bases for J; bases not matched to a gene: 7.

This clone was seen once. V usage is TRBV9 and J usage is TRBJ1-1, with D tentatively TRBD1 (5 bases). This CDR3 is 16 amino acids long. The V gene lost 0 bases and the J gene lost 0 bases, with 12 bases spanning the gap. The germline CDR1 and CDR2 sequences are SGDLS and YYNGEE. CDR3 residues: CASSVDDSEMNTEAFF. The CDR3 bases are TGTGCCAGCAGCGTAGATGACAGCGAAATGAACACTGAAGCTTTCTTT.

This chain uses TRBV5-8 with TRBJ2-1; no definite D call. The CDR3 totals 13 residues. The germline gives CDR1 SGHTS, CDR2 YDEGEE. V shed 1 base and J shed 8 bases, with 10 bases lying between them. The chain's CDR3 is CASSLFGVDEQFF. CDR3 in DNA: TGTGCCAGCAGCTTGTTTGGGGTAGATGAGCAGTTCTTC.

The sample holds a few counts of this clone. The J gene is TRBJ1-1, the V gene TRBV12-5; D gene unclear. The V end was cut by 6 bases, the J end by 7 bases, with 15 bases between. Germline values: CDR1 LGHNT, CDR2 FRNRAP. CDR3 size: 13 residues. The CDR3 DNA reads TGTGCTAGTGGCCCCGGCGGGAGGAATGAAGCTTTCTTT. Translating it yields CASGPGGRNEAFF. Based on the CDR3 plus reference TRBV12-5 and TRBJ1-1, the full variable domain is DARVTQTPRHKVTEMGQEVTMRCQPILGHNTVFWYRQTMMQGLELLAYFRNRAPLDDSGMPKDRFSAEMPDATLATLKIQPSEPRDSAVYFCASGPGGRNEAFFGQGTRLTVV.

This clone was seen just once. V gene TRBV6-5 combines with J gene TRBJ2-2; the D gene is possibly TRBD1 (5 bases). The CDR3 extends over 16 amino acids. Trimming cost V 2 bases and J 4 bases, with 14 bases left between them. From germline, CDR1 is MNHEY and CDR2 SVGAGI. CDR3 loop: CASSYEKQVSTGELFF. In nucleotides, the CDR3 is TGTGCCAGCAGTTACGAAAAACAGGTGTCCACCGGGGAGCTGTTTTTT.

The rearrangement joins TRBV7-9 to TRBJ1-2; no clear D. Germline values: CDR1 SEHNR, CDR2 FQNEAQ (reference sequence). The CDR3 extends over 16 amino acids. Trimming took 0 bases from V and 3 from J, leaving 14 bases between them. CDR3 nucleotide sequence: TGTGCCAGCAGCTTAGCCGGGGTAGGAAGACACTATGGCTACACCTTC. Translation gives CASSLAGVGRHYGYTF.

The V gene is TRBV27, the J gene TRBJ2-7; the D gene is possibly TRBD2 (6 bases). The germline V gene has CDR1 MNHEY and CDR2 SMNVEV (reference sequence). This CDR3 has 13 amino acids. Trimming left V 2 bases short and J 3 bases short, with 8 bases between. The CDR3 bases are TGTGCCAGCAGTTTAAAGGGACTCTACGAGCAGTACTTC. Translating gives CASSLKGLYEQYF.